Presented here are 25 T cell receptor beta chains from one specimen sequenced in a study of blood T cells in healthy people across ages. It was with a sample-barcoded 5' primer and a J-beta primer mix that a second PCR of roughly 6 to 12 cycles was run. One entry per CDR3 protein, called by TCRdb with MiXCR from the 5' RACE reads. The data hold some 800,000 distinct CDR3 sequences, with 25% observed a single time. These data are also associated with another study on T cells of mothers and their children.

The sequencing sample was made of blood. The receptors were sampled from a boy aged 5-17 years in good health.

This clonotype has a handful of counts. The chain is built from TRBV4-2 and TRBJ1-4, with 7 nucleotides matching TRBD1. Germline V CDR1 and CDR2: LGHNA, YNFKEQ. The CDR3 has 15 residues. V was clipped by 0 bases and J by 8 bases; unmatched bases: 6. This CDR3 is CASSQDPQGWEKLFF. For the CDR3, the DNA is TGTGCCAGCAGCCAAGATCCACAGGGGTGGGAAAAACTGTTTTTT.

This clonotype was seen a few times. The chain combines TRBV12-3 or TRBV12-4 with TRBJ2-2; a weak D match, TRBD2 (6 bases). The CDR3 loop spans 13 amino acids. Trimming cost V 8 bases and J 6 bases, with 13 bases left between them. The CDR3 bases are TGTGCCAGCCAGGACTACATCGCCGGGGAGCTGTTTTTT. It encodes CASQDYIAGELFF.

The chain combines TRBV24-1 with TRBJ1-5, with D possibly being TRBD1 (6 bases). The CDR3 is made up of 14 amino acids. Germline V lookup: CDR1 KGHDR, CDR2 SFDVKD. V was clipped by 3 bases and J by 7 bases, with 12 bases between them. The CDR3 reads CATSDPGAGQPQHF. The CDR3 DNA reads as TGTGCCACCAGTGATCCAGGGGCCGGGCAGCCCCAGCATTTT.

The chain carries TRBV4-3 and TRBJ2-3; 11 bases line up with TRBD2. Looked up from germline, CDR1 is LGHNA and CDR2 is YSLEER. The CDR3 length is 19 residues. Losses at the gene ends were 1 base for V and 3 bases for J; bases not matched to a gene: 12. The DNA for the CDR3 is TGCGCCAGCAGCCAAGCTCCTAGCGGGGGGACGCTGGGGACAGATACGCAGTATTTT. This encodes CASSQAPSGGTLGTDTQYF.

This clonotype was observed a handful of times. V usage is TRBV3-1 and J usage is TRBJ2-7; D not resolved. CDR3 length: 15 residues. Trimming pared 1 base from V and 1 base from J, leaving 11 bases between. Germline V gives CDR1 LGHDT, CDR2 YNNKEL (reference sequence). In DNA, the CDR3 is TGTGCCAGCAGCCAAGTACCAGGAACTTCCTACGAGCAGTACTTC. Its translation is CASSQVPGTSYEQYF.

Only a few counts were recorded for this clonotype. V gene TRBV9 combines with J gene TRBJ2-7; 8 nucleotides line up with TRBD1. TRBJ2-5 explains the end of the DNA better; the J call may be wrong. This CDR3 comprises 15 residues. The V gene's germline CDR1 is SGDLS and CDR2 YYNGEE. The CDR3 here is CASSFRDRQQETQYF. CDR3 coding DNA: TGTGCCAGCAGCTTCCGGGACAGGCAGCAAGAGACCCAGTACTTC.

J is TRBJ2-5 and V is TRBV4-1, with 7 bases lining up with TRBD1. The CDR3 extends over 15 amino acids. The ends lost 4 bases at V and 5 bases at J; junction bases unmatched: 10. The V gene's germline CDR1 is MGHRA and CDR2 YSYEKL. CDR3 bases: TGCGCCAGCAGCCTACCGGGACAGAGGGGGGAGACCCAGTACTTC. Translation: CASSLPGQRGETQYF.

The CDR3 protein is CASKDRHNSPLHF. Here the CDR3 DNA reads TGTGCCAGCAAGGACAGACATAATTCACCCCTCCACTTT. V and J are TRBV6-1 and TRBJ1-6; possible D gene TRBD1, 6 bases. This CDR3 spans 13 amino acids. Germline lookup yields CDR1 MNHNS and CDR2 SASEGT. The V gene lost 7 bases and the J gene lost 5 bases, with 9 bases spanning the gap.

The chain has TRBV29-1 and TRBJ1-2; D unresolved. Germline V lookup: CDR1 SQVTM, CDR2 ANQGSEA. This CDR3 region has 10 residues. V was pared by 0 bases and J by 8 bases, with 4 bases between. Here the CDR3 reads CSVEDQGYTF. CDR3 nucleotide sequence: TGCAGCGTTGAAGATCAGGGCTACACCTTC.

V and J are TRBV7-2 and TRBJ2-5; possible D gene TRBD2, 5 bases. The germline CDR1 and CDR2 sequences are SGHTA and FQGNSA. The V end was cut by 5 bases, the J end by 1 base, with 17 bases between. The CDR3 spans 16 residues. The CDR3 spells CASSPGWGAVQETQYF. Here the CDR3 DNA reads TGTGCCAGCAGCCCGGGATGGGGAGCGGTCCAAGAGACCCAGTACTTC.

There are a few counts of this clonotype. The chain combines TRBV20-1 with TRBJ2-7; D not resolved. V was pared by 3 bases and J by 3 bases, with 9 bases between. There are 12 residues in the CDR3. The germline V gene has CDR1 DFQATT and CDR2 SNEGSKA (reference sequence). The CDR3 loop is CSARSDGYEQYF. The CDR3 DNA follows: TGCAGTGCTAGGAGCGACGGCTACGAGCAGTACTTC.

The rearrangement joins TRBV28 to TRBJ1-3; TRBD1 is a possible D gene (5 bases). Germline lookup yields CDR1 MDHEN and CDR2 SYDVKM. The V end was cut by 7 bases, the J end by 0 bases, with 13 bases between. The CDR3 spans 15 residues. CDR3 residues: CASIEGIGSGNTIYF. In nucleotides, the CDR3 is TGTGCCAGCATTGAGGGGATCGGCTCTGGAAACACCATATATTTT.

This chain joins TRBV7-9 and TRBJ2-5, with TRBD2 identical over 7 bases. The germline gives CDR1 SEHNR, CDR2 FQNEAQ (reference sequence). This CDR3 contains 17 residues. Trimming at V came to 5 bases and at J to 1 base, leaving 13 bases not matched to a gene. Written as DNA, the CDR3 is TGTGCCAGCAGCCCATCCGCTAGCGGCACAATCCAAGAGACCCAGTACTTC. Translation: CASSPSASGTIQETQYF.

This clonotype was recorded a few times. At one of its ends the junction is not consistent with the germline gene, which may arise from a read error. The chain employs TRBV20-1 and TRBJ2-5; D is uncertain. The J call may be in error: the DNA end matches TRBJ2-7 better. Germline lookup yields CDR1 DFQATT and CDR2 SNEGSKA (reference sequence). The CDR3 contains 13 residues. Here the CDR3 reads CGASSTLSYEQYF. The CDR3 nucleotides are TGCGGTGCTAGTTCAACTTTATCCTACGAGCAGTACTTC.

This clonotype showed up just a few times. The J gene is TRBJ2-7, the V gene TRBV7-2; D tentatively fits TRBD1 or TRBD2 (5 bases each). The germline V and J ends were trimmed by 4 bases and 7 bases, with 17 bases remaining between them. The length of the CDR3 is 14 residues. Germline values: CDR1 SGHTA, CDR2 FQGNSA. The CDR3 nucleotides are TGTGCCAGCAGCTCCAGGGACCCGTTGGGTGAGCAGTACTTC. This encodes CASSSRDPLGEQYF.

This clonotype was picked up a small number of times. At one boundary the junction diverges from the germline segment, which might be a read error. The CDR3 DNA reads TGCAGCGCCCCACTTTCAGACGGGGAGACCCAGTGCTTC. It is translated as CSAPLSDGETQCF. This chain joins TRBV29-1 and TRBJ2-5; possible D gene TRBD2, 5 bases. The germline V gene encodes CDR1 SQVTM and CDR2 ANQGSEA. The CDR3 loop spans 13 amino acids.

Only a few counts were recorded for this clonotype. The chain has TRBV28 and TRBJ2-2; TRBD2 might be the D (5 bases). Looked up from germline, CDR1 is MDHEN and CDR2 is SYDVKM. Trimming removed 8 bases from V and 6 bases from J, with 10 bases in between. This CDR3 is built from 12 residues. The CDR3, as DNA: TGTGCCAGCCGATCGGGGTCCGGGGAGCTGTTTTTT. Translation: CASRSGSGELFF.

This sequence joins TRBV28 and TRBJ1-4; D is unclear. CDR1 is MDHEN and CDR2 is SYDVKM in the germline V gene. The CDR3 has 14 amino acids. V gave up 2 bases and J gave up 7 bases, with 11 bases separating them. The CDR3 sequence: CASSLPRIPEKLFF. The CDR3, as DNA: TGTGCCAGCAGTTTACCGAGAATCCCTGAAAAACTGTTTTTT.

Comments on this clonotype: Its ends do not fully match the called genes, so a read error is possible. V gene TRBV2 combines with J gene TRBJ2-4; D is uncertain. From germline, CDR1 is SNHLY and CDR2 FYNNEI. The CDR3 covers 14 residues. Here the CDR3 DNA reads TGTGTCAGCAGTGAGCCTAGTAGGGAAAACATTCAGTACTTC. Translating gives CVSSEPSRENIQYF.

The chain combines TRBV28 with TRBJ2-1; no reliable D call. Trimming pared 6 bases from V and 5 bases from J, leaving 14 bases between. From germline, CDR1 is MDHEN and CDR2 SYDVKM. The CDR3 is made up of 14 amino acids. CDR3 sequence reads: CASSPLRRNNEQFF. CDR3 coding DNA: TGTGCCAGCAGCCCTCTTCGACGGAACAATGAGCAGTTCTTC.

Comment on this clonotype: Given a much more abundant clone one base away, this may be a read error. The gene calls are TRBV20-1 and TRBJ1-4, with a possible D match to TRBD1 (5 bases). The CDR3 has 13 residues. Per germline, CDR1 DFQATT and CDR2 SNEGSKA (reference sequence). Here the CDR3 reads CSARGMGDEKLLF. CDR3 sequence (DNA): TGCAGTGCTAGGGGGATGGGGGATGAAAAACTGCTTTTT.

This clonotype was seen a few times. V usage is TRBV7-9 and J usage is TRBJ1-2; unclear D gene. The germline V gene encodes CDR1 SEHNR and CDR2 FQNEAQ (reference sequence). Trimming cost V 5 bases and J 1 base, with 8 bases left between them. CDR3 length: 13 residues. CDR3 bases: TGTGCCAGCAGCCCATTAAATAACTATGGCTACACCTTC. Translating gives CASSPLNNYGYTF.

The chain employs TRBV4-3 and TRBJ2-2; TRBD2 aligns across 10 bases. CDR1 LGHNA and CDR2 YSLEER come from the germline V gene. The CDR3 contains 16 residues. The ends lost 8 bases at V and 7 bases at J; junction bases unmatched: 13. The CDR3 DNA reads as TGCGCCAGCGCAAGACAAGCGGGAGGGTCGGTCGGGGAGCTGTTTTTT. Translation: CASARQAGGSVGELFF.

This clonotype was observed a few times. This sequence joins TRBV27 and TRBJ1-1; a weak D match, TRBD1 (5 bases). The CDR3 extends over 14 amino acids. The V gene's germline CDR1 is MNHEY and CDR2 SMNVEV (reference sequence). V lost 9 bases to trimming and J lost 2 bases, with 16 bases between them. In DNA, the CDR3 is TGTGCCAGTTTCCGGGACCAACTCAACACTGAAGCTTTCTTT. It codes for CASFRDQLNTEAFF.

V is TRBV5-1 and J is TRBJ1-1; TRBD1 is a possible D gene (5 bases). Germline V gives CDR1 SGHRS, CDR2 YFSETQ. The CDR3 contains 15 residues. Trimming pared 4 bases from V and 6 bases from J, leaving 19 bases between. This CDR3 is CASSQTDTPGAEAFF. Written as DNA, the CDR3 is TGCGCCAGCAGCCAAACGGACACCCCTGGGGCTGAAGCTTTCTTT. The full variable domain, completed using reference TRBV5-1 and TRBJ1-1, is KAGVTQTPRYLIKTRGQQVTLSCSPISGHRSVSWYQQTPGQGLQFLFEYFSETQRNKGNFPGRFSGRQFSNSRSEMNVSTLELGDSALYLCASSQTDTPGAEAFFGQGTRLTVV.